This T cell receptor (beta chain) was sequenced during a study of blood T cell repertoires in COVID-19. Across the study: Samples came from the United States, Italy and Spain, spanning acute and convalescent COVID-19.

Allocation to cohorts depended on clinical history reported by the participants. Assay: immunoSEQ multiplex PCR; the TCRdb copy retains only in-frame clones and omits some. The sample yields about 360,000 clones, 88% seen once. Germline-derived CDR1 and CDR2 are SGHTS and YDEGEE. CDR3 length equals 12 residues. V dropped 4 bases and J dropped 3 bases, with 7 bases sitting between them. This chain uses TRBV5-8 with TRBJ1-2; D remains unclear. Sequences were obtained from PBMCs or T cells enriched from blood (not recorded which). The TCR was taken from a woman in her forties with acute COVID-19. The CDR3 bases are TGTGCCAGCAGCCCCCTCCACTATGGCTACACCTTC. Protein sequence: CASSPLHYGYTF. Combining the CDR3 with reference TRBV5-8 and TRBJ1-2 gives the whole variable domain EAGVTQSPTHLIKTRGQQATLRCSPISGHTSVYWYQQALGLGLQFLLWYDEGEERNRGNFPPRFSGRQFPNYSSELNVNALELEDSALYLCASSPLHYGYTFGSGTRLTVV.